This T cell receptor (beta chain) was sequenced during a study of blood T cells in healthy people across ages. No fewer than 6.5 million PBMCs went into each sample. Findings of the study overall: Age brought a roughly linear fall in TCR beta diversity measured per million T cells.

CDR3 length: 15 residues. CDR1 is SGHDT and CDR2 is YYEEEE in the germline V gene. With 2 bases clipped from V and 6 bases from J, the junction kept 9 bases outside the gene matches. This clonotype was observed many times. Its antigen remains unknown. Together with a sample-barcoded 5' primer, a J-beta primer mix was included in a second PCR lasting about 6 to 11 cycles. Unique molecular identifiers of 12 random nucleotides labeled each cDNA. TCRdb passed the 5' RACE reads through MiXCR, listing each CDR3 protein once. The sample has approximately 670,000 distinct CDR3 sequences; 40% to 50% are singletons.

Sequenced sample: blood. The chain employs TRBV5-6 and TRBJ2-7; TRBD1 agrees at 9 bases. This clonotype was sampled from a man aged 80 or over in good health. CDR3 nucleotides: TGTGCCAGCAGCTTCCGGGACAGGGTTACATCCGAGCAGTACTTC. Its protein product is CASSFRDRVTSEQYF.